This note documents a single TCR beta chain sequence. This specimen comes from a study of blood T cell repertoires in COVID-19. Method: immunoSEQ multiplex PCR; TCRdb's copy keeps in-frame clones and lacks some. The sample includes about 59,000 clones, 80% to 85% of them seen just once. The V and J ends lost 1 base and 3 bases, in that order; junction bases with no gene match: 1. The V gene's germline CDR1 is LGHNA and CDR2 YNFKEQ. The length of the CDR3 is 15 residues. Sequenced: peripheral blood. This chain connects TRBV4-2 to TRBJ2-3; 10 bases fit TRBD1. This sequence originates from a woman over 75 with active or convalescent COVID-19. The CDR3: CASSQGTGGTDTQYF. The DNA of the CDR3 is TGTGCCAGCAGCCAAGGGACAGGGGGTACAGATACGCAGTATTTT.